This T cell receptor beta chain was recovered during a study of T cells in localized non-small cell lung cancer. Study results and limitations: Uninvolved adjacent lung showed peak T cell clonality, exceeding tumor. Median roughly 57 top-100 tumor clones were shared with paired adjacent lung.

Concerning this clone: Its antigen is still unknown.

The assay was immunoSEQ multiplex PCR, and TCRdb's table has in-frame clones only and misses some. Of 15,000 or so clones in the sample, about 90% were seen once. The sequence came from a male donor at least 60 years old with stage II lung adenocarcinoma. The sample consisted of peripheral blood mononuclear cells, taken before any cancer treatment.

The CDR3 DNA reads TGCAGCGTTCCGTACAGGGGAGGCGAGACCCAGTACTTC. Its translation: CSVPYRGGETQYF. J is TRBJ2-5 and V is TRBV29-1, with D tentatively TRBD1 (7 bases). In germline, CDR1 is SQVTM, CDR2 ANQGSEA. V dropped 5 bases and J dropped 5 bases, with 15 bases sitting between them. The CDR3 length is 13 residues.